The 7 T cell receptor beta chains reported below all come from one sample, sequenced in a study of cytomegalovirus exposure and HLA in healthy donors. PCR was performed using 60 Vbeta and 13 Jbeta primers. TCRdb's copy holds only in-frame clones and misses some; the assay was immunoSEQ multiplex PCR. The repertoire includes 100,000 or so clones, about 77% of them detected once, and more than 4.5% sits in the top ten. The sequenced sample was PBMCs. These receptors originate from a woman aged 18-35 years in good health and CMV-seropositive.

This chain uses TRBV21-1 with TRBJ2-7; the table's TRBD2 call for D was not verified on the DNA. TRBV21-1 is a documented pseudogene. The CDR3 is 12 residues long. CDR3 loop: CATPVLPGEQYF. The CDR3 DNA sequence: TGTGCCACCCCAGTTCTTCCGGGCGAGCAGTACTTC.

CDR3 in amino acids: CASSPGRRDQPQHF. In DNA, the CDR3 is TGTGCCAGCAGTCCAGGGCGGCGAGATCAGCCCCAGCATTTT. This chain uses TRBV28 with TRBJ1-5; perhaps TRBD1 as D (5 bases). This CDR3 has 14 residues. V lost 5 bases, J lost 5 bases, and 13 bases lay in between. The germline CDR1 and CDR2 sequences are MDHEN and SYDVKM.

This clone was found a few times. The chain combines TRBV7-2 with TRBJ1-2, with a weak D call TRBD1 (5 bases). CDR1 and CDR2 from the germline V gene are SGHTA and FQGNSA. The V and J ends lost 7 bases and 4 bases respectively, with 19 bases between them. The CDR3 covers 15 residues. The CDR3, as DNA: TGTGCCAGCATCTTGGGGCAGGGAGGGGCCTATGGCTACACCTTC. This translates into CASILGQGGAYGYTF.

The genes are TRBV2 and TRBJ2-3; D remains unclear. The CDR3 covers 17 residues. The germline gives CDR1 SNHLY, CDR2 FYNNEI. V was pared by 2 bases and J by 0 bases, with 15 bases between. Here the CDR3 reads CASSESWSEPSTDTQYF. The CDR3 DNA follows: TGTGCCAGCAGTGAATCTTGGAGCGAGCCTAGCACAGATACGCAGTATTTT.

The chain has TRBV7-2 and TRBJ2-4, with D maybe TRBD2 (6 bases). CDR1 and CDR2 from the germline V gene are SGHTA and FQGNSA. This CDR3 has 17 amino acids. V was cut by 5 bases and J by 0 bases, with 17 bases left in between. The CDR3 sequence is CASSPSGGGIAKNIQYF. In DNA, the CDR3 is TGTGCCAGCAGCCCAAGTGGGGGAGGTATAGCCAAAAACATTCAGTACTTC.

V and J are TRBV1 and TRBJ1-5; the table calls TRBD1, which could not be checked here. TRBV1 is labeled a pseudogene. This CDR3 region has 16 residues. CDR3 DNA sequence: TGCACCAGCAGCCAAAGGACAGGGGGCGGCAATCAGCCCCAGCATTTT. Protein sequence: CTSSQRTGGGNQPQHF.

This clone was counted a single time. The chain links TRBV29-1 to TRBJ1-1; TRBD1 agrees at 7 bases. J was trimmed by 1 base and V by 6 bases; bases with no gene match: 8. The CDR3 has 14 amino acids. CDR1 and CDR2 (germline): SQVTM, ANQGSEA. CDR3 residues: CSVPGRQGNTEAFF. The CDR3, as DNA: TGCAGCGTCCCGGGGCGACAGGGGAACACTGAAGCTTTCTTT.